These 10 T cell receptor beta chains were sequenced from one sample in a study of patients and donors after allogeneic stem cell transplantation. TCRdb analysed the RT-PCR reads with MiXCR anew, one entry per CDR3 protein. The table includes around 150,000 distinct CDR3 sequences, approximately 30% detected once. Sequenced input: blood, either unsorted or a sorted T cell fraction (not recorded which). The source of these receptors is a human donor who was either an allogeneic HSCT recipient or a stem cell or donor lymphocyte infusion donor (not recorded which). It is not recorded whose cells these are; they may come from a transplant donor.

This clonotype was observed a few times. The chain links TRBV7-9 to TRBJ1-3; D call uncertain. The germline V and J ends were trimmed by 5 bases and 3 bases, with 14 bases remaining between them. The germline V gene has CDR1 SEHNR and CDR2 FQNEAQ (reference sequence). The length of the CDR3 is 15 residues. The CDR3 sequence: CASSIQQENGNTIYF. The CDR3 nucleotides are TGTGCCAGCAGCATCCAGCAGGAGAATGGAAACACCATATATTTT.

The CDR3 is CASSLIVGNSPLHF. For the CDR3, the DNA is TGTGCCAGCAGCTTAATTGTAGGGAATTCACCCCTCCACTTT. This sequence joins TRBV7-9 and TRBJ1-6; no clear D. The CDR3 has 14 amino acids. Germline CDR1 is SEHNR and CDR2 is FQNEAQ (reference sequence). Trimming stripped 2 bases from V and 7 bases from J, with 9 bases between.

In this sample, this clonotype turned up a few times. The chain combines TRBV9 with TRBJ2-7; D is unclear. V was clipped by 0 bases and J by 0 bases, with 19 bases between them. The CDR3 consists of 18 residues. Germline V gene data show CDR1 as SGDLS and CDR2 as YYNGEE. CDR3 in DNA: TGTGCCAGCAGCGTAGAGGACGGAATCCCTCCCAGCTCCTACGAGCAGTACTTC. Protein sequence: CASSVEDGIPPSSYEQYF.

V gene TRBV5-1 combines with J gene TRBJ2-1, with 9 bases fitting TRBD2. There are 18 residues in the CDR3. From germline, CDR1 is SGHRS and CDR2 YFSETQ. V shed 4 bases, J shed 2 bases, and the junction held 13 bases outside the gene matches. CDR3 loop: CASSPPTRLAAPYNEQFF. DNA for the CDR3: TGCGCCAGCAGCCCCCCTACTAGACTAGCGGCCCCCTACAATGAGCAGTTCTTC.

The rearrangement uses TRBV10-3 and TRBJ2-3, with 10 bases aligning to TRBD2. CDR1 ENHRY and CDR2 SYGVKD come from the germline V gene. The CDR3 has 16 residues. Trimming cost V 6 bases and J 1 base; bases outside gene matches: 7. In nucleotides, the CDR3 is TGTGCCATCAGGGCTAGCGGGAGAATGCGCACAGATACGCAGTATTTT. Its protein is CAIRASGRMRTDTQYF.

V and J are TRBV27 and TRBJ2-5; maybe TRBD1 (6 bases). From germline, CDR1 is MNHEY and CDR2 SMNVEV (reference sequence). The CDR3 contains 16 residues. Between the trimmed V and J ends, which lost 0 bases and 5 bases, there was a span of 16 bases. The CDR3 region is CASSLSRTVLMETQYF. CDR3 nucleotides: TGTGCCAGCAGTTTATCCCGGACAGTACTAATGGAGACCCAGTACTTC.

This clonotype was seen at least ten times. The chain joins TRBV12-3 or TRBV12-4 to TRBJ1-2, with TRBD1 as a possible D gene (5 bases). The length of the CDR3 is 13 residues. With 7 bases removed from V and 7 bases from J, the gap between germline ends came to 16 bases. The CDR3 nucleotides are TGTGCCAGCACCCTAGGGGCAGGTGGTGGCTACACCTTC. Translating it yields CASTLGAGGGYTF.

The rearrangement joins TRBV3-2 to TRBJ1-1; the table gives TRBD1 as D, unverified against the DNA. TRBV3-2 is a known pseudogene. CDR3 length: 15 residues. The CDR3 is CASSQDDDRNTEAFF. The CDR3 coding sequence is TGTGCCAGCAGTCAAGATGATGACAGAAACACTGAAGCTTTCTTT.

The chain is built from TRBV18 and TRBJ2-7, with D unresolved. V lost 8 bases and J 1 base, leaving 12 bases between the germline ends. The CDR3 contains 13 residues. The V gene's germline CDR1 is KGHSH and CDR2 LQKENI. The DNA for the CDR3 is TGTGCCAGCAGCCCACCAAGTTCCTACGAGCAGTACTTC. Its protein is CASSPPSSYEQYF.

The V gene is TRBV18, the J gene TRBJ2-1; D is undetermined. Germline loops: CDR1 KGHSH, CDR2 LQKENI. V was pared by 2 bases and J by 3 bases, with 8 bases between. This CDR3 is built from 14 residues. CDR3 loop: CASSPLTFYNEQFF. For the CDR3, the DNA is TGTGCCAGCTCACCATTAACATTCTACAATGAGCAGTTCTTC. Supplemented by reference TRBV18 and TRBJ2-1, the full variable domain reads NAGVMQNPRHLVRRRGQEARLRCSPMKGHSHVYWYRQLPEEGLKFMVYLQKENIIDESGMPKERFSAEFPKEGPSILRIQQVVRGDSAAYFCASSPLTFYNEQFFGPGTRLTVL.